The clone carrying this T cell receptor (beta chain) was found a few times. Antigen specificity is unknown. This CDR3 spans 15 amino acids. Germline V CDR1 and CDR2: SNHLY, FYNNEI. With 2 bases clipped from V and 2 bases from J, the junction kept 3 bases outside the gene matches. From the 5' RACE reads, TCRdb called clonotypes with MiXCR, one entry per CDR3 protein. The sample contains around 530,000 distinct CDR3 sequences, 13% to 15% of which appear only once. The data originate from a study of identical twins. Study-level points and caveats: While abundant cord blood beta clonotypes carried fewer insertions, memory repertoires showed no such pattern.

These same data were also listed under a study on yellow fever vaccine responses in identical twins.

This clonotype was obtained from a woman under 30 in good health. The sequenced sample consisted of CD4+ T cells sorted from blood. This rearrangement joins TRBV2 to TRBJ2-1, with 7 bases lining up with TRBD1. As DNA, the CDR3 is TGTGCCAGCAGTGAACTCCAGGGGGCCTACAATGAGCAGTTCTTC. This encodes CASSELQGAYNEQFF.